This T cell receptor (beta chain) was sequenced in a study of blood T cell repertoires in COVID-19. Repertoires were generated with immunoSEQ multiplex PCR, while TCRdb's copy carries only in-frame clones and drops some. The data show 470,000 or so clones, 70% to 90% seen once. The sequence was collected from a human donor in a cohort sampled during active COVID-19. Sequencing used peripheral blood.

CDR3 sequence: CAISAADSYNEQFF. DNA of the CDR3: TGTGCCATCAGTGCAGCGGACTCCTACAATGAGCAGTTCTTC. The gene calls are TRBV10-3 and TRBJ2-1; the D gene is possibly TRBD2 (5 bases). Germline V CDR1 and CDR2: ENHRY, SYGVKD. V shed 4 bases and J shed 0 bases, with 7 bases lying between them. The CDR3 length is 14 residues.